This is a list of T cell receptor beta chains from one sample in a study of CD8 T cells in ankylosing spondylitis. TCRdb re-derived calls from the 5' RACE reads in MiXCR, one entry per CDR3 protein. The sample lists 750,000 to 850,000 distinct CDR3 sequences, 10% to 15% occurring once. The specimen was blood, either unsorted or a sorted T cell fraction (not recorded which). These receptors were taken from a male donor with ankylosing spondylitis. CDR3s include the opening cysteine and the closing phenylalanine or tryptophan. Fields, in order: V gene, J gene, CDR3 protein.

V: TRBV18
J: TRBJ2-1
CDR3: CASSPLLAGGVGNEQFF

V: TRBV6-2/TRBV6-3
J: TRBJ2-1
CDR3: CASRPPRQVYPGLAGNNEQFF

V: TRBV20-1
J: TRBJ2-5
CDR3: CSARMVRGGAGETQYF

V: TRBV6-2/TRBV6-3
J: TRBJ2-1
CDR3: CASRGLAVNNEQFF

V: TRBV5-1
J: TRBJ2-1
CDR3: CASSLRAYNEQFF

V: TRBV18
J: TRBJ1-4
CDR3: CASSPRGDGEKLFF

V: TRBV20-1
J: TRBJ1-4
CDR3: CSLWTAEKLFF

V: TRBV7-2
J: TRBJ2-5
CDR3: CASSFFGGRETQYF

V: TRBV12-3/TRBV12-4
J: TRBJ1-3
CDR3: CASSRDRVGAGNTIYF

V: TRBV28
J: TRBJ2-1
CDR3: CASTWTSGSSNEQFF

V: TRBV11-2
J: TRBJ2-7
CDR3: CASRDRTSGTAYEQYF

V: TRBV7-2
J: TRBJ2-5
CDR3: CASSLGLAGALGETQYF

V: TRBV12-3/TRBV12-4
J: TRBJ1-1
CDR3: CASSSSGGSAFF

V: TRBV24-1
J: TRBJ2-1
CDR3: CATSDPRTAAYNEQFF

V: TRBV5-1
J: TRBJ1-1
CDR3: CASRPGDTEAFF

V: TRBV5-1
J: TRBJ2-7
CDR3: CASSTWDNPYEQYF

V: TRBV7-2
J: TRBJ2-1
CDR3: CASSLVQGGYNEQFF

V: TRBV7-8
J: TRBJ2-1
CDR3: CASRRRESSYNEQFF

V: TRBV12-3/TRBV12-4
J: TRBJ2-2
CDR3: CASSSYGRAGNTGELFF